This T cell receptor (beta chain) comes out of a study of T cell repertoires in cytomegalovirus infection. About the study: Evidence of both CMV infection and a matching HLA type came from public TCR beta signatures.

General study points: Public TCR beta family frequency separated CMV-and-HLA carriers, including in an independent cohort. CMV-specific TCR beta clonotypes restricted by HLA-C dominated the ex vivo response.

Trimming took 3 bases from V and 6 from J, leaving 12 bases between them. Germline-derived CDR1 and CDR2 are MDHEN and SYDVKM. This CDR3 has 15 amino acids. This clonotype was recorded at least ten times. Antigen: not known. Via MiXCR, TCRdb re-called the reads, giving one row per CDR3 protein. Of about 770,000 distinct CDR3 sequences in the sample, approximately 32% were seen once. This TCR was sampled from a human donor in good health (CMV status not recorded). Some clones in this sample may be carry-over from other donors' samples. This material consisted of cultured CD8+ T cells from PBMCs, taken from culture after CMV antigen stimulation. V and J are TRBV28 and TRBJ1-6; D remains unclear. The DNA of the CDR3 is TGTGCCAGCAGTTTCCGTATTCTTCGTAATTCACCCCTCCACTTT. Protein sequence: CASSFRILRNSPLHF.